Shown below are 32 T cell receptor beta chains from a single sample sequenced in a study of read filtering for tumor transcriptome and immune sequencing (dated by TCRdb to the early 2020s). The sequencing machine was an Illumina HiSeq 4000. TCR libraries were constructed from 350 to 400 ng RNA using the Immunoverse kit, and molecular barcoded adaptors covering alpha/delta and beta/gamma chains were employed. TCRdb reanalyzed the raw reads on its own, using fastp at Q25 for trimming and MiXCR for clone calling, and kept in-frame beta chains. When rows share a CDR3 protein, they turn into one entry using the most common DNA and genes. Present in this sample are over 25,000 distinct CDR3 sequences, around 14% of which were seen just once. Of the sample, 35% to 50% falls within the top ten clones. The material sequenced was a population of CD138-negative cells sorted from bone marrow. Explained via the paper, the cell subset or site label denotes: bone marrow mononuclear cells depleted of CD138+ plasma/myeloma cells by negative magnetic selection. The receptors originated from a donor at least 40 years old with multiple myeloma.

The rearrangement links TRBV11-3 to TRBJ2-1; a possible D gene is TRBD2 (5 bases). This CDR3 region has 17 residues. Looked up from germline, CDR1 is SGHNT and CDR2 is YENEEA. V shed 5 bases and J shed 1 base, with 18 bases lying between them. The CDR3 here is CASSIRRGSGSYNEQFF. The CDR3 bases are TGTGCCAGCAGCATTCGTCGAGGGTCGGGATCCTACAATGAGCAGTTCTTC.

This clonotype was counted a single time. Mismatch with germline at one junction end may stem from a read error. This rearrangement joins TRBV11-2 to TRBJ1-2; 7 nucleotides line up with TRBD1. Germline CDR1 and CDR2: SGHAT and FQNNGV. The CDR3 extends over 17 amino acids. The CDR3 DNA follows: TGTACCAGCAGCTTAGGACGGGACAGAGCTTCCAACTATGGCTACACCTTC. It encodes CTSSLGRDRASNYGYTF.

There are many counts of this clonotype. This chain links TRBV10-3 with TRBJ2-3; D is possibly TRBD2 (5 bases). V gave up 8 bases and J gave up 3 bases, with 15 bases separating them. The CDR3 has 14 residues. In germline, CDR1 is ENHRY, CDR2 SYGVKD. The CDR3 DNA sequence: TGTGCCATCCGGGATTTTAGAGGGACAGATACGCAGTATTTT. This translates into CAIRDFRGTDTQYF.

This clonotype came up many times. This rearrangement joins TRBV5-1 to TRBJ1-1; 8 bases fit TRBD1. With V trimmed by 4 bases and J by 7 bases, 9 bases remained unmatched. CDR1 is SGHRS and CDR2 is YFSETQ in the germline V gene. This CDR3 spans 14 amino acids. Here the CDR3 reads CASSLLDRDGEAFF. The CDR3 DNA follows: TGCGCCAGCAGCCTCCTGGACAGGGATGGTGAAGCTTTCTTT.

This clonotype was recorded at least ten times. The chain combines TRBV6-5 with TRBJ2-5, with a tentative D call TRBD2 (6 bases). The ends were cut back, 1 base at V and 2 bases at J, with 14 bases in the middle. The CDR3 is 16 residues long. Germline loops: CDR1 MNHEY, CDR2 SVGAGI. Here the CDR3 reads CASSYYSVAEQETQYF. CDR3 in DNA: TGTGCCAGCAGTTACTACTCGGTAGCGGAGCAAGAGACCCAGTACTTC.

This clonotype was observed many times. The chain couples TRBV10-3 to TRBJ1-4, with D perhaps matching TRBD1 (5 bases). Germline-derived CDR1 and CDR2 are ENHRY and SYGVKD. The CDR3 spans 16 residues. V was clipped by 3 bases and J by 2 bases, with 13 bases between them. CDR3 sequence: CAISDREGTTNEKLFF. In DNA form, the CDR3 reads TGTGCCATCAGTGACAGGGAGGGAACGACTAATGAAAAACTGTTTTTT.

In its sample, this clonotype was seen once. A much more abundant neighbour one base away suggests this may be a read error. Because it lacks the conserved phenylalanine or tryptophan at the end, this CDR3 is likely a read error. This chain joins TRBV6-1 and TRBJ2-3; a possible D gene is TRBD1 (6 bases). The germline V gene has CDR1 MNHNS and CDR2 SASEGT. The CDR3 runs to 15 residues. The CDR3 sequence: CASSGPGTTTDMQYL. CDR3 in DNA: TGTGCCAGCAGTGGACCCGGGACAACCACAGATATGCAGTATCTT.

This clonotype was picked up many times. The chain couples TRBV30 to TRBJ1-1; D is unclear. V was pared by 1 base and J by 10 bases, with 13 bases between. CDR1 is GTSNPN and CDR2 is SVGIG in the germline V gene (reference sequence). The CDR3 length is 12 residues. CDR3 DNA sequence: TGTGCCTGGAGTGGTGAGAGATTCTTAGCTTTCTTT. Its translation is CAWSGERFLAFF.

In its sample, this clonotype was seen many times. The rearrangement joins TRBV10-3 to TRBJ1-5, with TRBD1 as a possible D gene (6 bases). Per germline, CDR1 ENHRY and CDR2 SYGVKD. The CDR3 covers 15 residues. V shed 3 bases and J shed 2 bases, with 11 bases lying between them. CDR3 sequence: CAISDPGAGNQPQHF. The CDR3 coding sequence is TGTGCCATCAGTGACCCAGGGGCCGGCAATCAGCCCCAGCATTTT.

This clonotype was observed at least ten times. This chain joins TRBV29-1 and TRBJ2-3, with a weak D call TRBD2 (6 bases). The CDR3 covers 14 residues. In germline, CDR1 is SQVTM, CDR2 ANQGSEA. V lost 8 bases and J 4 bases, leaving 19 bases between the germline ends. The CDR3 sequence: CSPRPGRFADTQYF. Here the CDR3 DNA reads TGCAGCCCCAGACCCGGGAGATTTGCAGATACGCAGTATTTT.

This clonotype is judged medium-sized (0.01 to 0.1%). The chain has TRBV12-3 or TRBV12-4 and TRBJ2-1; 7 bases line up with TRBD1. The CDR3 has 20 amino acids. Losses at the gene ends were 6 bases for V and 0 bases for J; bases not matched to a gene: 20. The CDR3 is CASSPRMGQISSFSYNEQFF. DNA of the CDR3: TGTGCCAGCAGCCCCCGTATGGGACAGATCTCTTCCTTCTCCTACAATGAGCAGTTCTTC.

This clonotype was recorded at least ten times. This chain connects TRBV20-1 to TRBJ2-7; 10 bases map to TRBD2. Germline V gene data show CDR1 as DFQATT and CDR2 as SNEGSKA (reference sequence). The V gene end was trimmed by 1 base and the J gene end by 6 bases; junction bases not matched to a gene: 12. The CDR3 has 16 residues. The CDR3 here is CSARVASGSLVGEQYF. The CDR3, as DNA: TGCAGTGCTAGAGTGGCTAGCGGGAGCCTCGTCGGCGAGCAGTACTTC.

This clonotype appeared many times. The chain couples TRBV9 to TRBJ2-1; D is perhaps TRBD2 (6 bases). V was trimmed by 7 bases and J by 5 bases, leaving 31 bases between them. The CDR3 runs 19 residues. Germline V CDR1 and CDR2: SGDLS, YYNGEE. This CDR3 reads CASPSTSSPSGDPHNEQFF. The CDR3 nucleotides read TGTGCCAGCCCTTCGACATCTTCGCCGTCGGGAGATCCCCACAATGAGCAGTTCTTC.

At least ten counts were recorded for this clonotype. The chain recombines TRBV2 with TRBJ1-1; D may be TRBD1 (5 bases). V was pared by 6 bases and J by 6 bases, with 11 bases between. The CDR3 length is 12 residues. Germline loops: CDR1 SNHLY, CDR2 FYNNEI. DNA for the CDR3: TGTGCCAGCAGGGGGGGGGTTCCTGAAGCTTTCTTT. Protein sequence: CASRGGVPEAFF.

The rearrangement joins TRBV12-3 or TRBV12-4 to TRBJ1-1, with D perhaps matching TRBD1 (5 bases). The CDR3 is made up of 16 amino acids. The ends were cut back, 4 bases at V and 2 bases at J, with 17 bases in the middle. CDR3 sequence reads: CASSWRQARGNTEAFF. CDR3 DNA sequence: TGTGCCAGCAGTTGGCGCCAAGCGAGGGGAAACACTGAAGCTTTCTTT.

As regards this clonotype: A read error is possible here, since a much larger clone lies one base away. The chain has TRBV5-8 and TRBJ2-3, with 7 bases identical to TRBD1. In germline, CDR1 is SGHTS, CDR2 YDEGEE. This CDR3 comprises 14 residues. CDR3 protein: CASSLEGAGDTQCF. The CDR3 region has the DNA TGTGCCAGCAGCTTGGAGGGGGCAGGAGATACGCAGTGTTTT. Filled out from reference TRBV5-8 and TRBJ2-3, the complete variable domain reads EAGVTQSPTHLIKTRGQQATLRCSPISGHTSVYWYQQALGLGLQFLLWYDEGEERNRGNFPPRFSGRQFPNYSSELNVNALELEDSALYLCASSLEGAGDTQCFGPGTRLTVL.

The V call is TRBV5-1, the J call TRBJ1-1; TRBD1 might be the D (6 bases). There are 15 residues in the CDR3. The V end was cut by 4 bases, the J end by 5 bases, with 18 bases between. Germline CDR1 SGHRS, CDR2 YFSETQ. The chain's CDR3 is CASSLIPGAGTEAFF. CDR3 coding DNA: TGCGCCAGCAGCCTGATACCGGGGGCGGGTACTGAAGCTTTCTTT.

Comment on this clonotype: Given a much more abundant clone one base away, this may be a read error. The V call is TRBV5-1, the J call TRBJ2-7, with 9 bases identical to TRBD1. The CDR3 loop spans 15 amino acids. Germline CDR1 reads SGHRS; CDR2 reads YFSETQ. This CDR3 is CAGSLTGTGTYEQYF. The CDR3 DNA reads as TGCGCCGGCAGCTTGACTGGGACAGGGACCTACGAGCAGTACTTC.

This clonotype appeared many times. The chain joins TRBV5-1 to TRBJ2-1, with TRBD2 identical over 8 bases. V shed 5 bases and J 8 bases; nucleotides not matched to a gene: 15. Germline V CDR1 and CDR2: SGHRS, YFSETQ. This CDR3 region has 16 residues. DNA of the CDR3: TGCGCCAGCAGTCGCGCCGGGACTAGTTTCTCGTATGAGCAGTTCTTC. Residues: CASSRAGTSFSYEQFF.

This clonotype was seen many times. V gene TRBV20-1 combines with J gene TRBJ2-1, with 10 bases aligning to TRBD2. Losses at the gene ends were 4 bases for V and 7 bases for J; bases not matched to a gene: 19. The CDR3 is 18 amino acids. Germline V gene data show CDR1 as DFQATT and CDR2 as SNEGSKA (reference sequence). CDR3 DNA sequence: TGCAGTGCTATCGGGCGGCTAGCGGGAGAGATAACAAAAAATGAGCAGTTCTTC. The encoded protein is CSAIGRLAGEITKNEQFF.

At least ten counts were recorded for this clonotype. The genes are TRBV28 and TRBJ1-1; no firm D call. The CDR3 has 13 residues. Germline V CDR1 and CDR2: MDHEN, SYDVKM. V lost 8 bases, J lost 4 bases, and 14 bases lay in between. CDR3 in DNA: TGTGCCAGCTTGGACGGCCGACGCACTGAAGCTTTCTTT. This codes for CASLDGRRTEAFF.

This clonotype was detected ten times or more. The chain employs TRBV6-5 and TRBJ2-2; D could derive from TRBD1 or TRBD2 (5 bases each). Germline V gives CDR1 MNHEY, CDR2 SVGAGI. Trimming took off 2 bases at V and 1 base at J, with 8 bases between the two ends. There are 15 residues in the CDR3. The CDR3 coding sequence is TGTGCCAGCAGTTACAGAGGGGAGAACACCGGGGAGCTGTTTTTT. Translated: CASSYRGENTGELFF.

This clonotype was seen a handful of times. The V call is TRBV20-1, the J call TRBJ1-5, with 11 bases matching TRBD1. CDR1 and CDR2 from the germline V gene are DFQATT and SNEGSKA (reference sequence). J gave up 4 bases and V 6 bases, and 2 bases lay outside the gene matches. The CDR3 contains 13 residues. The CDR3 DNA sequence: TGCAGTGCAGGACAGGGGGCAAATCAGCCCCAGCATTTT. This sequence encodes CSAGQGANQPQHF.

This clonotype came up many times. The J gene is TRBJ1-4, the V gene TRBV20-1, with D hard to call. From germline, CDR1 is DFQATT and CDR2 SNEGSKA (reference sequence). The CDR3 extends over 14 amino acids. Trimming removed 2 bases from V and 0 bases from J, with 7 bases in between. The CDR3 coding sequence is TGCAGTGCTAGACGGGCCGCAACTAATGAAAAACTGTTTTTT. Its protein product is CSARRAATNEKLFF.

Notes on this clonotype: This CDR3 is missing its conserved last phenylalanine or tryptophan, likely due to a read error. The chain links TRBV11-2 to TRBJ1-1; no firm D call. With 3 bases removed from V and 4 bases from J, the gap between germline ends came to 3 bases. Germline CDR1 is SGHAT and CDR2 is FQNNGV. The CDR3 spans 11 residues. In nucleotides, the CDR3 is TGTGCCAGCAGCTTGGTCACTGAAGCTTTCTAT. Translating it yields CASSLVTEAFY.

Worth noting for this clonotype: A clone one base away is much larger, so this may be a read error. J is TRBJ1-3 and V is TRBV11-3; D is uncertain. Germline V lookup: CDR1 SGHNT, CDR2 YENEEA. CDR3 size: 14 residues. The CDR3 region is CASSFRHSGNAIYF. CDR3 nucleotide sequence: TGTGCCAGCAGCTTCAGACACTCTGGAAACGCCATATATTTT.

This clonotype came up many times. This rearrangement joins TRBV2 to TRBJ2-6, with 7 positions matching TRBD1. Germline CDR1 is SNHLY and CDR2 is FYNNEI. V lost 5 bases, J lost 3 bases, and 10 bases stayed unmatched. The CDR3 spans 17 residues. The DNA for the CDR3 is TGTGCCAGCAGTCGGGACAGAACTCTGTTTGGGGCCAACGTCCTGACTTTC. Translated: CASSRDRTLFGANVLTF.

This clonotype showed up many times. The chain employs TRBV29-1 and TRBJ2-2, with 9 positions matching TRBD1. CDR3 length equals 14 residues. V gave up 7 bases and J gave up 5 bases; unmatched junction bases: 8. Looked up from germline, CDR1 is SQVTM and CDR2 is ANQGSEA. In DNA, the CDR3 is TGCAGCGCAAGAGGGACAGGGTCGACCGGGGAGCTGTTTTTT. It translates to CSARGTGSTGELFF.

In this sample, this clonotype turned up many times. V is TRBV2 and J is TRBJ2-1; TRBD2 agrees at 9 bases. Germline values: CDR1 SNHLY, CDR2 FYNNEI. J gave up 7 bases and V 3 bases, and 4 bases lay outside the gene matches. CDR3 length: 14 amino acids. Here the CDR3 reads CASSEGGRANEQFF. The DNA of the CDR3 is TGTGCCAGCAGTGAGGGCGGGAGGGCTAATGAGCAGTTCTTC. The full variable domain, rest sourced from reference TRBV2 and TRBJ2-1, is EPEVTQTPSHQVTQMGQEVILRCVPISNHLYFYWYRQILGQKVEFLVSFYNNEISEKSEIFDDQFSVERPDGSNFTLKIRSTKLEDSAMYFCASSEGGRANEQFFGPGTRLTVL.

As concerns this clonotype: Mismatch with germline at one junction end may stem from a read error. The V gene is TRBV3-1, the J gene TRBJ1-1; no definite D call. The CDR3 is 12 residues long. Per the germline V gene, CDR1 is LGHDT and CDR2 is YNNKEL (reference sequence). The CDR3 is CAGSQEKARAFF. CDR3 DNA: TGTGCCGGCAGCCAAGAGAAGGCGAGGGCTTTCTTT.

This clonotype came up many times. The CDR3 is CSARDSGVQMQETQYF. The CDR3 DNA reads TGCAGTGCTAGAGATTCTGGGGTGCAGATGCAAGAGACCCAGTACTTC. This chain connects TRBV20-1 to TRBJ2-5; D is undetermined. The CDR3 has 16 amino acids. The V and J ends lost 0 bases and 2 bases respectively, with 16 bases between them. The germline gives CDR1 DFQATT, CDR2 SNEGSKA (reference sequence).

The chain has TRBV5-6 and TRBJ2-7; 7 bases are a match to TRBD2. The CDR3 spans 14 residues. Trimming cost V 3 bases and J 6 bases; bases outside gene matches: 9. Looked up from germline, CDR1 is SGHDT and CDR2 is YYEEEE. CDR3 DNA sequence: TGTGCCAGCAGCTCCTGGGGGGGGACCTTCGAGCAGTACTTC. Translation: CASSSWGGTFEQYF.